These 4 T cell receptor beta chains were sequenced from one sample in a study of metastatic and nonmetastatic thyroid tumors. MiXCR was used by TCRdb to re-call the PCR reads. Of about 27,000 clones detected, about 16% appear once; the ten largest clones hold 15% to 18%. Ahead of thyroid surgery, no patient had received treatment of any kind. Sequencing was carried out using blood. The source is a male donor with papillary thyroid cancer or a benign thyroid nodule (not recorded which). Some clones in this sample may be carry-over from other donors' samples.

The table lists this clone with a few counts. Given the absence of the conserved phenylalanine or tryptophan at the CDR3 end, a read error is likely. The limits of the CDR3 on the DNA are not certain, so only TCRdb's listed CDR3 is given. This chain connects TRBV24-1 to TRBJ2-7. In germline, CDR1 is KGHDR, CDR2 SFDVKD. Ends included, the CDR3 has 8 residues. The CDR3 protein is CATSDNYP.

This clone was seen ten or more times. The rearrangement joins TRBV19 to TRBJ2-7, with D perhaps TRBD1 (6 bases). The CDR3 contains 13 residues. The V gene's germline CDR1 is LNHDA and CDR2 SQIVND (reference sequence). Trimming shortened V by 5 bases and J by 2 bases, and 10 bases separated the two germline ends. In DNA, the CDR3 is TGTGCCAGTAGTCCAGGACAGACCTACGAGCAGTACTTC. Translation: CASSPGQTYEQYF.

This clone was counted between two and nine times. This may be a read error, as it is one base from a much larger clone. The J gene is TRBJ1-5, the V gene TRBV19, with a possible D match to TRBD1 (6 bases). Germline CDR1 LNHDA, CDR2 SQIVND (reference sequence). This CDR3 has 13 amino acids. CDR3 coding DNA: TGTGCCAGTAATCCAGGGGTGGATCAGCCCCAGAATTTT. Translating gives CASNPGVDQPQNF.

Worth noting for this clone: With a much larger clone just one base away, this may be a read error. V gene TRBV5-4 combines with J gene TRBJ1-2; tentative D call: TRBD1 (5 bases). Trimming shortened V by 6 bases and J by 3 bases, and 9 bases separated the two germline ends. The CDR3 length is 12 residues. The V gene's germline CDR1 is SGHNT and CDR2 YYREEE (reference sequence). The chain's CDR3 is CASMGGDYGYTF. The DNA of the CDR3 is TGTGCCAGCATGGGAGGGGACTATGGCTACACCTTC.